One and the same sample provided the 32 T cell receptor beta chains below, sequenced in a study of T cells in Graves' hyperthyroidism and ophthalmopathy. RNA transcripts yielded amplified TCR beta CDR3 regions. The HTBI set primed first-round TCR CDR3 RT-PCR. MiXCR was run by TCRdb on the multiplex PCR reads, yielding one entry per CDR3 protein. In the table there are a few hundred thousand distinct CDR3 sequences, approximately 13% of which are singletons. The sample consisted of blood. Every receptor here comes from a woman between 18 and 29 years old with Graves' hyperthyroidism.

This clonotype was found a few times. With a much larger clone just one base away, this may be a read error. V is TRBV12-3 or TRBV12-4 and J is TRBJ2-7; TRBD2 is a possible D gene (6 bases). The CDR3 consists of 12 residues. Trimming removed 6 bases at V and 3 bases at J, with 9 bases between. CDR3 in DNA: TGTGCCAGCAGGCGGGACGGCTACGAGCAGTACTTC. It encodes CASRRDGYEQYF.

CDR3 bases: TGTGCCAGCAGCCAGGGGCCGACAGGTATTCAGCCCCAGCATTTT. Its translation is CASSQGPTGIQPQHF. This chain uses TRBV3-1 with TRBJ1-5; maybe TRBD1 (6 bases). Trimming took off 3 bases at V and 6 bases at J, with 15 bases between the two ends. The germline V gene encodes CDR1 LGHDT and CDR2 YNNKEL (reference sequence). This CDR3 is 15 amino acids long.

Ten or more counts support this clonotype. The V call is TRBV20-1, the J call TRBJ2-1, with 9 bases aligning to TRBD1. The length of the CDR3 is 16 residues. Germline-derived CDR1 and CDR2 are DFQATT and SNEGSKA (reference sequence). Trimming at V came to 0 bases and at J to 6 bases, leaving 9 bases not matched to a gene. The CDR3 loop reads CSARDGRGQGLNEQFF. The DNA for the CDR3 is TGCAGTGCTAGAGATGGTCGGGGACAGGGCCTCAATGAGCAGTTCTTC.

This clonotype showed up many times. This sequence joins TRBV7-3 and TRBJ2-7; TRBD2 agrees at 10 bases. This CDR3 contains 15 residues. Germline V lookup: CDR1 SGHTA, CDR2 FQGTGA. J was trimmed by 3 bases and V by 4 bases; bases with no gene match: 6. The CDR3 loop reads CASSSEAGGNYEQYF. CDR3 coding DNA: TGTGCCAGCAGCTCAGAAGCGGGAGGGAACTACGAGCAGTACTTC.

The sample holds many counts of this clonotype. CDR3 in amino acids: CASSRNNYGYTF. In DNA, the CDR3 is TGTGCCAGCAGCCGAAATAACTATGGCTACACCTTC. This chain joins TRBV5-5 and TRBJ1-2; no clear D. The CDR3 runs to 12 residues. Per the germline V gene, CDR1 is SGHKS and CDR2 is YYEKEE (reference sequence). V lost 4 bases and J lost 1, with 5 bases in between. Full variable domain (rest looked up from reference TRBV5-5 and TRBJ1-2): DAGVTQSPTHLIKTRGQQVTLRCSPISGHKSVSWYQQVLGQGPQFIFQYYEKEERGRGNFPDRFSARQFPNYSSELNVNALLLGDSALYLCASSRNNYGYTFGSGTRLTVV.

This clonotype appeared a few times. This chain joins TRBV9 and TRBJ2-2; D tentatively fits TRBD1 or TRBD2 (6 bases each). The CDR3 runs 13 residues. Trimming removed 5 bases from V and 5 bases from J, with 10 bases in between. Per the germline V gene, CDR1 is SGDLS and CDR2 is YYNGEE. CDR3 protein: CASREGGTGELFF. CDR3 nucleotides: TGTGCCAGCAGGGAGGGGGGAACCGGGGAGCTGTTTTTT.

This clonotype appeared many times. This chain joins TRBV7-9 and TRBJ2-1; 11 bases match TRBD2. Germline-derived CDR1 and CDR2 are SEHNR and FQNEAQ (reference sequence). This CDR3 contains 17 residues. The V gene end was trimmed by 4 bases and the J gene end by 6 bases; junction bases not matched to a gene: 11. CDR3: CASSSGPGTSGTNEQFF. The CDR3 nucleotides read TGTGCCAGCAGCTCAGGACCCGGGACTAGCGGTACCAATGAGCAGTTCTTC.

This chain uses TRBV6-4 with TRBJ1-6; D unclear. Germline-derived CDR1 and CDR2 are MRHNA and SNTAGT. The length of the CDR3 is 16 residues. V gave up 3 bases and J gave up 4 bases, with 13 bases separating them. The CDR3 DNA sequence: TGTGCCAGCAGTGAAGCAAGGGTATCTTATAATTCACCCCTCCACTTT. Translation gives CASSEARVSYNSPLHF.

The sample holds many counts of this clonotype. The V and J genes are TRBV19 and TRBJ1-1; D is unclear. CDR1 LNHDA and CDR2 SQIVND come from the germline V gene (reference sequence). This CDR3 comprises 14 residues. With 7 bases removed from V and 4 bases from J, the gap between germline ends came to 16 bases. The CDR3 sequence is CASKVNHQATEAFF. For the CDR3, the DNA is TGTGCCAGTAAAGTGAACCACCAGGCCACTGAAGCTTTCTTT.

This clonotype was detected a few times. The chain couples TRBV6-2 or TRBV6-3 to TRBJ2-7, with a tentative D call TRBD1 (6 bases). The ends were cut back, 2 bases at V and 4 bases at J, with 12 bases in the middle. This CDR3 has 14 residues. Germline CDR1 is MNHEY and CDR2 is SVGEGT. CDR3: CASSYGGVPYEQYF. Here the CDR3 DNA reads TGTGCCAGCAGTTACGGGGGCGTCCCGTACGAGCAGTACTTC.

This clonotype was seen ten or more times. The rearrangement links TRBV7-3 to TRBJ2-1, with 10 bases aligning to TRBD2. CDR3 length equals 15 residues. Unmatched junction bases numbered 10, after V lost 5 bases and J lost 9 bases. Germline CDR1 is SGHTA and CDR2 is FQGTGA. The CDR3: CASSPASGRLGEQFF. Written as DNA, the CDR3 is TGTGCCAGCAGCCCCGCTAGCGGGAGATTAGGTGAGCAGTTCTTC. The full variable domain, in which reference TRBV7-3 and TRBJ2-1 provide the parts outside the CDR3, is GAGVSQTPSNKVTEKGKYVELRCDPISGHTALYWYRQSLGQGPEFLIYFQGTGAADDSGLPNDRFFAVRPEGSVSTLKIQRTERGDSAVYLCASSPASGRLGEQFFGPGTRLTVL.

The rearrangement joins TRBV20-1 to TRBJ1-1, with D possibly matching TRBD1 (6 bases). The germline V and J ends were trimmed by 6 bases and 2 bases, with 16 bases remaining between them. The CDR3 totals 14 residues. Germline CDR1 DFQATT, CDR2 SNEGSKA (reference sequence). CDR3 region: CSAPRQGINTEAFF. The CDR3 nucleotides are TGCAGTGCCCCTAGGCAGGGGATAAACACTGAAGCTTTCTTT.

This clonotype was seen at least ten times. V is TRBV27 and J is TRBJ2-7; tentatively, D is TRBD1 (6 bases). Germline V gene lookup returns CDR1 MNHEY and CDR2 SMNVEV (reference sequence). The V and J ends lost 4 bases and 3 bases respectively, with 13 bases between them. CDR3 size: 14 residues. Here the CDR3 DNA reads TGTGCCAGCAGTTATACAGGGATGGGCTACGAGCAGTACTTC. Amino acids: CASSYTGMGYEQYF.

This chain connects TRBV20-1 to TRBJ1-2; D is unresolved. This CDR3 comprises 13 residues. Germline lookup yields CDR1 DFQATT and CDR2 SNEGSKA (reference sequence). Trimming removed 4 bases from V and 2 bases from J, with 11 bases in between. CDR3 nucleotide sequence: TGCAGTGCTACCCCAAGAGGGAACTATGGCTACACCTTC. Its translation is CSATPRGNYGYTF.

This clonotype showed up just a few times. The chain joins TRBV29-1 to TRBJ2-7; 11 bases align to TRBD2. Germline CDR1 is SQVTM and CDR2 is ANQGSEA. CDR3 size: 14 residues. V lost 5 bases and J lost 4; bases outside the gene matches: 7. The CDR3 DNA is TGCAGCGTTACCGGGACTAGCGGTATTTACGAGCAGTACTTC. This translates into CSVTGTSGIYEQYF.

The chain recombines TRBV2 with TRBJ2-2, with a possible D match to TRBD1 (6 bases). Trimming pared 6 bases from V and 1 base from J, leaving 15 bases between. CDR1 and CDR2 (germline): SNHLY, FYNNEI. The CDR3 loop spans 16 amino acids. CDR3 nucleotides: TGTGCCAGCAGAGACAGACAGGCCTTGAACACCGGGGAGCTGTTTTTT. Residues: CASRDRQALNTGELFF.

In its sample, this clonotype was seen many times. The chain combines TRBV5-6 with TRBJ1-2; D gene ambiguous. Germline values: CDR1 SGHDT, CDR2 YYEEEE. Trimming stripped 4 bases from V and 4 bases from J, with 11 bases between. This CDR3 spans 13 amino acids. DNA of the CDR3: TGTGCCAGCAGCGCCGGCGGACCCTATGGCTACACCTTC. This codes for CASSAGGPYGYTF.

This clonotype has at least ten counts. The chain uses TRBV20-1 and TRBJ2-1; no clear D gene. Germline-derived CDR1 and CDR2 are DFQATT and SNEGSKA (reference sequence). V lost 3 bases and J 3 bases, leaving 12 bases between the germline ends. The CDR3 consists of 14 residues. CDR3 loop: CSASWREYYNEQFF. CDR3 DNA sequence: TGCAGTGCTAGTTGGCGAGAATACTACAATGAGCAGTTCTTC.

The table lists this clonotype with many counts. The chain has TRBV12-3 or TRBV12-4 and TRBJ1-1; D is perhaps TRBD1 (5 bases). The V gene lost 6 bases and the J gene lost 10 bases, with 18 bases spanning the gap. This CDR3 is built from 13 residues. The CDR3 bases are TGTGCCAGCAGCTTGGGGGACCGGGCTGCAGCTTTCTTT. Translation gives CASSLGDRAAAFF.

This clonotype was counted a few times. The gene calls are TRBV3-1 and TRBJ2-2, with 9 bases matching TRBD1. The germline gives CDR1 LGHDT, CDR2 YNNKEL (reference sequence). V dropped 4 bases and J dropped 6; count of bases not matched to a gene: 12. There are 17 residues in the CDR3. The CDR3 coding sequence is TGTGCCAGCAGCCCATCGGGGACAGGGAACGTCGCCGGGGAGCTGTTTTTT. As protein: CASSPSGTGNVAGELFF.

On this clonotype: A much larger clone differs by one base, so this may be a read error. Without the conserved terminal phenylalanine or tryptophan, this CDR3 likely stems from a read error. V and J are TRBV18 and TRBJ2-4; D gene uncertain. Deletions cut 8 bases from V and 0 bases from J, with 17 bases between. The length of the CDR3 is 16 residues. CDR1 and CDR2 from the germline V gene are KGHSH and LQKENI. The CDR3 nucleotides are TGTGCCAGCACTCGGACGGACGAGCTAGCCAAAAACATTCAGTACCTC. Amino acids: CASTRTDELAKNIQYL.

This clonotype has at least ten counts. The rearrangement links TRBV7-9 to TRBJ2-5; a possible D gene is TRBD2 (6 bases). Germline-derived CDR1 and CDR2 are SEHNR and FQNEAQ (reference sequence). The germline V and J ends were trimmed by 0 bases and 0 bases, with 8 bases remaining between them. The CDR3 covers 15 residues. CDR3 sequence reads: CASSLASGYQETQYF. The DNA for the CDR3 is TGTGCCAGCAGCTTAGCTAGCGGATACCAAGAGACCCAGTACTTC.

The J gene is TRBJ2-1, the V gene TRBV10-1; 9 bases fit TRBD2. Germline assignment: CDR1 WNHNN and CDR2 SYGVQD (reference sequence). The J segment lost 5 bases and the V segment lost 5 bases, leaving 7 bases of the junction unmatched. The CDR3 length is 15 residues. This CDR3 is CASSIGTSKNNEQFF. In DNA, the CDR3 is TGCGCCAGCAGTATCGGGACTAGCAAGAACAATGAGCAGTTCTTC.

The chain carries TRBV5-5 and TRBJ1-1, with D possibly being TRBD1 (5 bases). The CDR3 is made up of 12 amino acids. The germline CDR1 and CDR2 sequences are SGHKS and YYEKEE (reference sequence). The germline V and J ends were trimmed by 6 bases and 11 bases, with 17 bases remaining between them. This chain's CDR3 is CASTRTAGVAFF. The CDR3 DNA is TGTGCCAGCACCCGGACCGCGGGGGTGGCTTTCTTT.

This clonotype was detected ten times or more. The chain has TRBV6-1 and TRBJ1-2; unclear D gene. The germline V and J ends were trimmed by 2 bases and 4 bases, with 11 bases remaining between them. The CDR3 runs 14 residues. Germline lookup yields CDR1 MNHNS and CDR2 SASEGT. The CDR3 nucleotides read TGTGCCAGCAGTGAAAGTCCAGCGAGCTATGGCTACACCTTC. Amino acid sequence: CASSESPASYGYTF.

The chain carries TRBV27 and TRBJ2-1; tentative D call: TRBD2 (5 bases). The CDR3 is made up of 15 amino acids. Between the trimmed V and J ends, which lost 3 bases and 4 bases, there was a span of 13 bases. CDR1 is MNHEY and CDR2 is SMNVEV in the germline V gene (reference sequence). The CDR3 DNA reads TGTGCCAGCAGTTTGGGAGCGACCCCTTACAATGAGCAGTTCTTC. Its translation: CASSLGATPYNEQFF.

The chain carries TRBV2 and TRBJ2-3; 14 nucleotides line up with TRBD2. The junction had 11 bases not matched to a gene; V was cut back by 6 bases and J by 3 bases. Germline lookup yields CDR1 SNHLY and CDR2 FYNNEI. This CDR3 is built from 18 residues. The CDR3 spells CASRQIAGLAGVTDTQYF. In DNA form, the CDR3 reads TGTGCCAGCAGGCAAATTGCGGGACTAGCGGGGGTAACAGATACGCAGTATTTT.

This clonotype occurred a few times. The rearrangement uses TRBV20-1 and TRBJ2-1; 14 bases map to TRBD2. This CDR3 contains 14 residues. Germline V gives CDR1 DFQATT, CDR2 SNEGSKA (reference sequence). With 1 base clipped from V and 7 bases from J, the junction kept 0 bases outside the gene matches. DNA for the CDR3: TGCAGTGCTAGAGGGACTAGCGGGAGGAATGAGCAGTTCTTC. It specifies CSARGTSGRNEQFF.

This clonotype was seen repeatedly, ten times or more. The chain couples TRBV4-3 to TRBJ1-1; a possible D gene is TRBD1 (6 bases). The germline V and J ends were trimmed by 0 bases and 11 bases, with 10 bases remaining between them. CDR1 LGHNA and CDR2 YSLEER come from the germline V gene. CDR3 length: 12 amino acids. The CDR3 sequence: CASSQDRTAAFF. CDR3 coding DNA: TGCGCCAGCAGCCAAGATAGGACAGCCGCTTTCTTT.

About this clonotype itself: This may stem from a read error, because a much larger clone lies one nucleotide away. V is TRBV29-1 and J is TRBJ1-1; the D is unclear. Trimming took 6 bases from V and 0 from J, leaving 8 bases between them. Germline V gives CDR1 SQVTM, CDR2 ANQGSEA. The CDR3 contains 12 residues. CDR3 sequence: CSVVAMNTEAFF. The CDR3 bases are TGCAGCGTCGTGGCCATGAACACTGAAGCTTTCTTT.

The chain couples TRBV6-1 to TRBJ1-2; 9 nucleotides agree with TRBD1. In germline, CDR1 is MNHNS, CDR2 SASEGT. This CDR3 comprises 19 residues. V lost 4 bases to trimming and J lost 5 bases; unmatched junction nucleotides: 20. For the CDR3, the DNA is TGTGCCAGCAGTGGACACGTCCGGGACAGGGTTGGAGGGGATTATGGCTACACCTTC. The encoded protein is CASSGHVRDRVGGDYGYTF.

This clonotype was seen repeatedly, ten times or more. The chain has TRBV7-2 and TRBJ2-7; TRBD2 matches at 7 bases. The CDR3 consists of 14 residues. Trimming removed 4 bases from V and 3 bases from J; junction bases left unmatched: 6. Germline V gives CDR1 SGHTA, CDR2 FQGNSA. In DNA, the CDR3 is TGTGCCAGCAGCTGGGAGGGAGGAGGCTACGAGCAGTACTTC. It encodes CASSWEGGGYEQYF.